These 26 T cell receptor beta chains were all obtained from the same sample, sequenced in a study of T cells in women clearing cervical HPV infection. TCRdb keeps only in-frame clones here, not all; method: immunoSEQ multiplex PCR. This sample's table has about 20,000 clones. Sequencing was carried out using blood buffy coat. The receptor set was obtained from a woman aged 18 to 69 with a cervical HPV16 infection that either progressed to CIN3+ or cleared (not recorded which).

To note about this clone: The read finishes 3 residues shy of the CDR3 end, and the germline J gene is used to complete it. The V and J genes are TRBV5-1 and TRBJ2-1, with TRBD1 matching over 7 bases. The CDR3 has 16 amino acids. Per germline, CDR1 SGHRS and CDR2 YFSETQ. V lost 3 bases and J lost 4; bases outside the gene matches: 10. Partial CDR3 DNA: TGCGCCAGCAGCTCAGGCCCCGACAGGGTGTACAATGAG. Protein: CASSSGPDRVYNE. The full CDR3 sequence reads CASSSGPDRVYNEQFF.

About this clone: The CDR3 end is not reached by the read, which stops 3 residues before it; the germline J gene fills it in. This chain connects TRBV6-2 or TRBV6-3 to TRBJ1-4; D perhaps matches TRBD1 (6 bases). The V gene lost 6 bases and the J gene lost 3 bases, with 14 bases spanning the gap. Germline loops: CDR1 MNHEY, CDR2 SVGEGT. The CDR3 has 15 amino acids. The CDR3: CASSHRVEANEKLFF. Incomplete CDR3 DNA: TGTGCCAGCAGCCACAGGGTGGAGGCTAATGAAAAA.

Incomplete CDR3 DNA: TGCGCCAGCGAACAAAGGGGAAACAGGTTCAATCAGCCC. This encodes CASEQRGNRFNQP. The entire CDR3 is CASEQRGNRFNQPQHF. The J gene is TRBJ1-5, the V gene TRBV23-1, with D perhaps matching TRBD1 (5 bases). The CDR3 extends 3 residues past the end of the read, so its final part is completed from the germline J gene. TRBV23-1 is treated as an ORF (open reading frame) with a function not yet certain. The CDR3 is 16 residues long. Trimming shortened V by 8 bases and J by 3 bases, and 20 bases separated the two germline ends.

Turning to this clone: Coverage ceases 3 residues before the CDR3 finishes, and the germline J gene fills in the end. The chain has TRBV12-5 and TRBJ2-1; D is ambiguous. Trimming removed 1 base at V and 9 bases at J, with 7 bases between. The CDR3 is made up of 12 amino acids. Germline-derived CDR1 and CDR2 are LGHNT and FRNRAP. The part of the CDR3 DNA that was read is TGTGCTAGTGGTTTGGCCCCCTCTGAG. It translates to CASGLAPSE. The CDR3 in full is CASGLAPSEQFF.

The CDR3 region is CASSPAGDRVNSPLHF. CDR3 DNA, as far as it was read: TGTGCCAGCAGCCCGGCCGGGGACAGGGTCAATTCACCC. The chain recombines TRBV13 with TRBJ1-6; 9 nucleotides line up with TRBD1. The CDR3 end falls 3 residues outside the read, so it is completed with the germline J gene. J gave up 7 bases and V 5 bases, and 9 bases lay outside the gene matches. CDR3 length: 16 amino acids. CDR1 PRHDT and CDR2 FYEKMQ come from the germline V gene (reference sequence).

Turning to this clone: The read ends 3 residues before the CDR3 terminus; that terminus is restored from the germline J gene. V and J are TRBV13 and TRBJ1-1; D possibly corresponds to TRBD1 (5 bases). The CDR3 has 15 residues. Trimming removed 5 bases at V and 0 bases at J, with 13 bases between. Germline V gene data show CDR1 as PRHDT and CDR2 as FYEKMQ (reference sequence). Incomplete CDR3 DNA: TGTGCCAGCAGCCCGCCGGAGGGGATGAACACTGAA. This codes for CASSPPEGMNTE. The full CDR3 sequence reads CASSPPEGMNTEAFF.

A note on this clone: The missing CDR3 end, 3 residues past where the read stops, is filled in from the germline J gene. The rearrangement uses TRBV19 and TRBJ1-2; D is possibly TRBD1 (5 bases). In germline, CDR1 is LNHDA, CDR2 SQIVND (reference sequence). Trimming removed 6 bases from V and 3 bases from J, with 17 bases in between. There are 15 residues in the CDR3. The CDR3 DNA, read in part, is TGTGCCAGTAGCCTTTCAACCGGGGGAGACTATGGC. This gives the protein CASSLSTGGDYG. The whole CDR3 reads CASSLSTGGDYGYTF.

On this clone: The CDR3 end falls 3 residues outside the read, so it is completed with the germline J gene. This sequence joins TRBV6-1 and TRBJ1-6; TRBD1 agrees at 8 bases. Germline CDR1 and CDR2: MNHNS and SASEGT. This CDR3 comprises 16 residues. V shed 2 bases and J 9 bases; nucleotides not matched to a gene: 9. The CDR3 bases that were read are TGTGCCAGCAGTGAAATTACAGCAGGGGGCGGTTCACCC. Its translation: CASSEITAGGGSP. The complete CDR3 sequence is CASSEITAGGGSPLHF.

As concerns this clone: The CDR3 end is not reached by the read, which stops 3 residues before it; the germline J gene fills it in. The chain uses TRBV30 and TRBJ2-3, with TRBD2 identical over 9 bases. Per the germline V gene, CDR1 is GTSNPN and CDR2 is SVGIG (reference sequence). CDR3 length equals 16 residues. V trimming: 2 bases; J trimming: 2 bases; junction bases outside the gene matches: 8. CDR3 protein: CAWSRGGGGNTDTQYF. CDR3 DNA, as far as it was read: TGTGCCTGGAGTCGAGGCGGGGGGGGCAACACAGATACG.

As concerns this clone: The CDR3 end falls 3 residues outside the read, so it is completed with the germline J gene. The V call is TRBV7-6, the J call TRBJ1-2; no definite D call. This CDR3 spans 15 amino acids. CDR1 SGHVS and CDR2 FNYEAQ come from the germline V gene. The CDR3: CASSLTSGPSYDYTF. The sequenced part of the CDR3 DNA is TGTGCCAGCAGCTTAACTAGCGGGCCTTCCTACGAC.

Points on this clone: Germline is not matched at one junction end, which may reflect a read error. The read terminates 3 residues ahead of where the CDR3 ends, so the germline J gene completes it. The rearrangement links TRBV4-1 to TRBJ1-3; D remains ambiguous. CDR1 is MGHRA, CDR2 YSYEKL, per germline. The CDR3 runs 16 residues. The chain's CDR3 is CTSSQRPPNSGNTIYF. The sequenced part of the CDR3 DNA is TGCACCAGCAGCCAACGTCCCCCTAACTCTGGAAACACC.

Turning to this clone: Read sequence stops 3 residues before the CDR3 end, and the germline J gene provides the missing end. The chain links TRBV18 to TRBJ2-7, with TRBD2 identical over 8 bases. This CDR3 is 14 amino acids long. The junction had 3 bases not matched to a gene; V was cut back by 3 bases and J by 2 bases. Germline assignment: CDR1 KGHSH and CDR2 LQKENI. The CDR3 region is CASSPKRGTYEQYF. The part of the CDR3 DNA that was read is TGTGCCAGCTCACCGAAGCGGGGGACCTACGAG.

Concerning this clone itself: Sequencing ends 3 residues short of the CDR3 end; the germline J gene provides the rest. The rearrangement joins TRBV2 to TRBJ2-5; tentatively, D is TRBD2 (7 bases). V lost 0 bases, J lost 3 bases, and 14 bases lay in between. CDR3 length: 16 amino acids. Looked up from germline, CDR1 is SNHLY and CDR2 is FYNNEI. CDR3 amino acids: CASSEAPGGREETQYF. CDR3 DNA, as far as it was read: TGTGCCAGCAGTGAAGCGCCCGGGGGGCGGGAAGAGACC.

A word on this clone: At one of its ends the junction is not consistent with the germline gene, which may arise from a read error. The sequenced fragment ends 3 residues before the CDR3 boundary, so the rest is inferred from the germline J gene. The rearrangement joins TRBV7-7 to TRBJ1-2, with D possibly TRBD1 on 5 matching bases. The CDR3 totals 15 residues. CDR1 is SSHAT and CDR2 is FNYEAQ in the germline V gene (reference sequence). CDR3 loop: CASSLSGGSTDTYTF. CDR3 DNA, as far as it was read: TGTGCTAGCAGCTTGTCGGGGGGTAGCACAGATACC. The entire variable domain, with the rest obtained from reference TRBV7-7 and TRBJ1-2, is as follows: GAGVSQSPRYKVTKRGQDVTLRCDPISSHATLYWYQQALGQGPEFLTYFNYEAQPDKSGLPSDRFSAERPEGSISTLTIQRTEQRDSAMYRCASSLSGGSTDTYTFGSGTRLTVV.

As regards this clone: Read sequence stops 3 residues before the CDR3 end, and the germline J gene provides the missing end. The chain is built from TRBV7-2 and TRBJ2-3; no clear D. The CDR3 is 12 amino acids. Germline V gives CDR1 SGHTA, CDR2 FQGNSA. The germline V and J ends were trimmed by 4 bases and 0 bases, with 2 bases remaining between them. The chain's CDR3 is CASSSSTDTQYF. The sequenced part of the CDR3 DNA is TGTGCCAGCAGCTCTAGCACAGATACG.

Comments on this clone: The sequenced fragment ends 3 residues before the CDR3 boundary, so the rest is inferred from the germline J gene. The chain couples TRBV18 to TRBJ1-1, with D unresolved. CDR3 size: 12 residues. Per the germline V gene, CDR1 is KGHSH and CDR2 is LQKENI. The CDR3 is CASSPLGETAFF. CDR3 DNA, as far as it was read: TGTGCCAGCTCACCCCTCGGGGAGACC.

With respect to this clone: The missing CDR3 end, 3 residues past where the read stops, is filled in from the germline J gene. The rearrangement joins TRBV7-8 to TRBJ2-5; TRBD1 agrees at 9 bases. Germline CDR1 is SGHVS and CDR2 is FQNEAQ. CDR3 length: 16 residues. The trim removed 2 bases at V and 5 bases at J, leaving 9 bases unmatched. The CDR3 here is CASSLSPGQGVETQYF. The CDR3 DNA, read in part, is TGTGCCAGCAGCTTATCACCGGGACAGGGAGTGGAGACC. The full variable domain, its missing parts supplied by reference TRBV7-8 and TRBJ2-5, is GAGVSQSPRYKVAKRGQDVALRCDPISGHVSLFWYQQALGQGPEFLTYFQNEAQLDKSGLPSDRFFAERPEGSVSTLKIQRTQQEDSAVYLCASSLSPGQGVETQYFGPGTRLLVL.

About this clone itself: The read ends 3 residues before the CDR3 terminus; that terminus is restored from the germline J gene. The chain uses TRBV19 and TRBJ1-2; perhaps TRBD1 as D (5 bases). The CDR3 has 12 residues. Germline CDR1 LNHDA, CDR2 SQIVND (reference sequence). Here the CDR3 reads CASTTRGTGYTF. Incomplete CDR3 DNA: TGTGCCAGTACCACTCGGGGGACCGGC.

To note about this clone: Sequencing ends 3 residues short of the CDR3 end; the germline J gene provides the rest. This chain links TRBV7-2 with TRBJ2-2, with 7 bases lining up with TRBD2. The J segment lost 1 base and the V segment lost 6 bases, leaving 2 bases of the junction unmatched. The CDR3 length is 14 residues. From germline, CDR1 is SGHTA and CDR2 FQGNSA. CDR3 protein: CASRVAGNTGELFF. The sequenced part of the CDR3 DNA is TGTGCCAGCAGAGTAGCGGGGAACACCGGGGAG. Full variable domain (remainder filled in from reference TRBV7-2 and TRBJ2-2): GAGVSQSPSNKVTEKGKDVELRCDPISGHTALYWYRQSLGQGLEFLIYFQGNSAPDKSGLPSDRFSAERTGGSVSTLTIQRTQQEDSAVYLCASRVAGNTGELFFGEGSRLTVL.

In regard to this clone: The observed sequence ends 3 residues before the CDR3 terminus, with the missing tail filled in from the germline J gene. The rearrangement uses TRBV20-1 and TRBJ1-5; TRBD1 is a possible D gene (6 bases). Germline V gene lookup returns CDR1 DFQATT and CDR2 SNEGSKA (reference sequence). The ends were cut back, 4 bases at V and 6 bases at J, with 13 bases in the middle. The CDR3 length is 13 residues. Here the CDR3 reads CSANSRGVQPQHF. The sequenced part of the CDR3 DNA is TGCAGTGCTAATTCCAGGGGTGTTCAGCCC.

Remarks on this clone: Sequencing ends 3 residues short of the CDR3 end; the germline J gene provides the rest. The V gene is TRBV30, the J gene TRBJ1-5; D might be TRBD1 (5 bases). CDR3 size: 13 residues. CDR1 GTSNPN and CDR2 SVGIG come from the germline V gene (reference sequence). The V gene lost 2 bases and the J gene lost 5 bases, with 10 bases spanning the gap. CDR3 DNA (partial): TGTGCCTGGAGTTTCGGGGGAGATCAGCCC. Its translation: CAWSFGGDQP. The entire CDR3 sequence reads CAWSFGGDQPQHF.

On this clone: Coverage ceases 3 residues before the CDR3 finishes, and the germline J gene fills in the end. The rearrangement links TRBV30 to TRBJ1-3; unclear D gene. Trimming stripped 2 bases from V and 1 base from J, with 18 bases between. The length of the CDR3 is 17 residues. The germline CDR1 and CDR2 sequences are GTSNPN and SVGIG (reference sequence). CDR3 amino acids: CAWSPPDLYGSGNTIYF. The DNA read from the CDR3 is TGTGCCTGGAGTCCGCCTGACTTGTACGGATCTGGAAACACC.

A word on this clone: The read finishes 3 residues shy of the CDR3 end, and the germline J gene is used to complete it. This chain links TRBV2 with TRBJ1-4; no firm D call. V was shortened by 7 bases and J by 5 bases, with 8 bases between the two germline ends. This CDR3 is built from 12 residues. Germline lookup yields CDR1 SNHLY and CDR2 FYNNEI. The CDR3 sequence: CASKRANEKLFF. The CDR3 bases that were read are TGTGCCAGCAAGCGGGCCAATGAAAAA.

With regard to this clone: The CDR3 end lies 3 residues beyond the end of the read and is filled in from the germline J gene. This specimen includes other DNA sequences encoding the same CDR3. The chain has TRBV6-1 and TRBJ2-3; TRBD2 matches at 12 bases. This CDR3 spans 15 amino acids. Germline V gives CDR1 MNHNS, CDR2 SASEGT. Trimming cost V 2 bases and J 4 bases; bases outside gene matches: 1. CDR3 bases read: TGTGCCAGCAGTGAACTAGCGGGGGGGCCAGATACG. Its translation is CASSELAGGPDT. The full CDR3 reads CASSELAGGPDTQYF.

The CDR3 DNA, read in part, is TGTGCCAGCAGCCCAGTCGGGACTAGCGGTGCAGATACG. Translated: CASSPVGTSGADT. The entire CDR3 sequence reads CASSPVGTSGADTQYF. The chain has TRBV28 and TRBJ2-3; 11 nucleotides agree with TRBD2. The read gets to within 3 residues of the CDR3 end, and the germline J gene fills in the rest. V dropped 6 bases and J dropped 4; count of bases not matched to a gene: 9. Germline V CDR1 and CDR2: MDHEN, SYDVKM. CDR3 size: 16 residues.

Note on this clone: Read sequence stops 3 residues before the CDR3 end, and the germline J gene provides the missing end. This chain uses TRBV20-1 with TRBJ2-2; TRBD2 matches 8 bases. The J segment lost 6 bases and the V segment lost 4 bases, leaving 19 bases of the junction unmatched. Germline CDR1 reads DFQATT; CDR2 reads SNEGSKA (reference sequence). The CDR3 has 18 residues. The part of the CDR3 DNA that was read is TGCAGTGCTACTCATTCGGGGGGAGCGGGGGCCCGGGCCGGGGAG. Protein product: CSATHSGGAGARAGE. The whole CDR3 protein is CSATHSGGAGARAGELFF.